This is a list of T cell receptor beta chains from one sample in a study of T-cell memory formation after mild COVID-19. MiXCR, run by TCRdb on the 5' RACE reads, gives a single entry per CDR3 protein. The repertoire includes hundreds of thousands of distinct CDR3 sequences, about 16% of them detected once, and approximately 20% sits in the top ten. The sequenced sample was PBMCs or a T cell subset sorted from them (not recorded which). The source of these receptors is a man younger than 30 who had mild COVID-19 (a few samples of this study predate the infection). Cell type and time point are not known. Both conserved end residues are part of each CDR3. The D gene is left open where the match is weak. A clone size is listed for some rows: how often the clone was seen (once, few, many), or a class if it is expanded.

CASSFRQGTEAFF	TGTGCCAGCAGCTTTCGACAGGGCACTGAAGCTTTCTTT	TRBD1	TRBJ1-1	TRBV7-2	few
CASSPLGRGDNEQFF	TGTGCCAGCAGTCCCCTTGGGAGGGGCGACAATGAGCAGTTCTTC	TRBD2	TRBJ2-1	TRBV6-5	few
CASSPPVGGIGDTQYF	TGTGCCAGCTCACCACCGGTGGGGGGGATAGGAGATACGCAGTATTTT	TRBD2	TRBJ2-3	TRBV18	few
CASVLRGMNTEAFF	TGTGCCAGCGTCCTCAGGGGAATGAACACTGAAGCTTTCTTT	-	TRBJ1-1	TRBV18	-
CAIRHRDGYGYTF	TGTGCCATCAGGCACAGGGACGGCTATGGCTACACCTTC	-	TRBJ1-2	TRBV10-3	-
CASSLAAEAVGYGYTF	TGCGCCAGCAGCTTGGCTGCAGAGGCGGTCGGCTATGGCTACACCTTC	-	TRBJ1-2	TRBV5-1	-
CASSQGFDTQYF	TGCGCCAGCAGCCAGGGGTTTGATACGCAGTATTTT	-	TRBJ2-3	TRBV5-1	many
CASKIRGNTEAFF	TGTGCCAGTAAAATAAGGGGGAACACTGAAGCTTTCTTT	-	TRBJ1-1	TRBV19	-
CASSEAYRGRKETQYF	TGCGCCAGCAGCGAGGCCTACAGGGGGCGTAAAGAGACCCAGTACTTC	TRBD1	TRBJ2-5	TRBV5-1	few
CASRRSPNTDTQYF	TGTGCCAGCAGAAGGTCCCCTAACACAGATACGCAGTATTTT	-	TRBJ2-3	TRBV6-2/TRBV6-3	-
CASSSPGTLNTEAFF	TGCGCCAGCAGCTCCCCGGGCACCTTGAACACTGAAGCTTTCTTT	-	TRBJ1-1	TRBV5-1	-
CASGLLTGELFF	TGTGCTAGTGGTTTGCTAACCGGGGAGCTGTTTTTT	-	TRBJ2-2	TRBV12-5	few
CASSQDFSYNEQFF	TGCGCCAGCAGCCAAGATTTCTCCTACAATGAGCAGTTCTTC	-	TRBJ2-1	TRBV4-3	-
CASSGWVADYEQYF	TGTGCCAGCAGTGGTTGGGTTGCGGATTACGAGCAGTACTTC	-	TRBJ2-7	TRBV2	few
CASSYFPSSDTQYF	TGTGCCAGCAGCTACTTTCCGAGCTCAGATACGCAGTATTTT	-	TRBJ2-3	TRBV7-3	-
CASSQATGTGSEQYF	TGTGCCAGCAGCCAGGCGACCGGGACAGGGAGCGAGCAGTACTTC	TRBD1	TRBJ2-7	TRBV4-2	many
CASSLGIFYEQYF	TGTGCCAGCAGCTTGGGCATCTTCTACGAGCAGTACTTC	-	TRBJ2-7	TRBV5-6	-
CARGTASTGELFF	TGTGCCAGAGGGACGGCGTCCACCGGGGAGCTGTTTTTT	-	TRBJ2-2	TRBV2	-
CASSLAGVRREQYF	TGTGCCAGCAGTTTAGCAGGTGTGCGTCGGGAGCAGTACTTC	-	TRBJ2-7	TRBV12-3/TRBV12-4	few
CASSQMGLAAHKNIQYF	TGTGCCAGCAGCCAGATGGGACTAGCGGCCCATAAAAACATTCAGTACTTC	TRBD2	TRBJ2-4	TRBV3-1	many
CASRPVPDTGELFF	TGCGCCAGCAGACCTGTCCCCGACACCGGGGAGCTGTTTTTT	-	TRBJ2-2	TRBV5-1	few
CASSPRQGRDTIYF	TGTGCCAGCTCACCCCGACAGGGACGAGACACCATATATTTT	TRBD1	TRBJ1-3	TRBV18	few
CASSEWGIPPQGYTF	TGTGCCAGCAGTGAATGGGGCATTCCCCCCCAAGGCTACACCTTC	-	TRBJ1-2	TRBV6-1	-
CASSLVQTQYF	TGCGCCAGCAGCTTGGTTCAGACCCAGTACTTC	-	TRBJ2-5	TRBV5-1	few
CASSQETGAAQGYEQYF	TGCGCCAGCAGCCAAGAAACTGGGGCGGCCCAGGGCTACGAGCAGTACTTC	-	TRBJ2-7	TRBV4-3	few
CASSFRGAGSYEQYF	TGTGCCAGCAGTTTTAGGGGGGCTGGCTCCTACGAGCAGTACTTC	-	TRBJ2-7	TRBV12-3/TRBV12-4	few
CASRPGEGTQYF	TGTGCCAGCAGGCCAGGGGAAGGGACCCAGTACTTC	-	TRBJ2-5	TRBV6-6	-
CAISESSSGGPSQYF	TGTGCCATCAGTGAGTCCTCCAGCGGGGGGCCTTCGCAGTATTTT	TRBD2	TRBJ2-3	TRBV10-3	-
CASSQIGNTGELFF	TGTGCCAGCAGCCAGATAGGGAACACCGGGGAGCTGTTTTTT	-	TRBJ2-2	TRBV14	-
CASSLSGSTTEAFF	TGTGCCAGCAGTTTATCTGGGAGCACCACTGAAGCTTTCTTT	-	TRBJ1-1	TRBV27	-
CSASATSTDTQYF	TGCAGTGCTAGTGCTACTAGCACAGATACGCAGTATTTT	-	TRBJ2-3	TRBV20-1	-
CASSSLAQETQYF	TGTGCCAGCAGCTCGCTAGCTCAAGAGACCCAGTACTTC	-	TRBJ2-5	TRBV5-6	-
CASTKGGRAYEQYF	TGTGCCAGCACCAAAGGAGGGAGGGCCTACGAGCAGTACTTC	TRBD2	TRBJ2-7	TRBV2	few
CASTIGGHKETQYF	TGTGCCAGCACTATCGGGGGACATAAAGAGACCCAGTACTTC	-	TRBJ2-5	TRBV12-3/TRBV12-4	few
CASSYPGQGDDSPLHF	TGTGCCAGCAGTTACCCCGGACAGGGAGACGATTCACCCCTCCACTTT	TRBD1	TRBJ1-6	TRBV7-8	-
CASSPRTGTRTDTQYF	TGTGCCAGCAGCCCCCGGACAGGGACGCGCACAGATACGCAGTATTTT	TRBD1	TRBJ2-3	TRBV9	-
CSVDGREAETQYF	TGCAGCGTTGATGGCCGGGAGGCAGAGACCCAGTACTTC	TRBD2	TRBJ2-5	TRBV29-1	few
CASSLGLAASTDTQYF	TGCGCCAGCAGCTTGGGACTAGCGGCTAGCACAGATACGCAGTATTTT	TRBD2	TRBJ2-3	TRBV5-1	many
CSARDVRGLTDTQYF	TGCAGTGCTAGAGATGTCAGGGGGTTAACAGATACGCAGTATTTT	TRBD1	TRBJ2-3	TRBV20-1	few
CASSSTGGGNTIYF	TGTGCCAGCAGCTCAACAGGGGGAGGAAACACCATATATTTT	TRBD1	TRBJ1-3	TRBV9	few
CASSLEAQTHQPQHF	TGTGCCAGCAGTTTAGAGGCTCAGACTCATCAGCCCCAGCATTTT	-	TRBJ1-5	TRBV27	few
CASSATWGNEKLFF	TGTGCCAGCAGTGCCACGTGGGGTAATGAAAAACTGTTTTTT	-	TRBJ1-4	TRBV9	few
CASSQDGKNIQYF	TGCGCCAGCAGCCAAGATGGCAAAAACATTCAGTACTTC	-	TRBJ2-4	TRBV4-1	few
CASSTLQGAHTEAFF	TGCGCCAGCAGCACGCTCCAGGGGGCGCATACTGAAGCTTTCTTT	TRBD1	TRBJ1-1	TRBV5-1	few
CASSRQGAYTEAFF	TGTGCCAGCAGCAGACAGGGGGCCTACACTGAAGCTTTCTTT	TRBD1	TRBJ1-1	TRBV12-3/TRBV12-4	few
CASARANANSGNTIYF	TGCGCCAGCGCCCGGGCGAACGCAAACTCTGGAAACACCATATATTTT	-	TRBJ1-3	TRBV5-1	-
CSAPARGSGKLGGNYGYTF	TGCAGTGCCCCCGCCCGGGGGAGTGGGAAACTAGGGGGAAACTATGGCTACACCTTC	-	TRBJ1-2	TRBV20-1	few
CSARDLADWYNEQFF	TGCAGTGCTAGAGATCTTGCAGACTGGTACAATGAGCAGTTCTTC	-	TRBJ2-1	TRBV20-1	few
CSSGRKDQPQHF	TGCAGTTCCGGCAGGAAGGATCAGCCCCAGCATTTT	-	TRBJ1-5	TRBV20-1	-
CSATRPGQPQHF	TGCAGTGCTACGAGACCCGGGCAGCCCCAGCATTTT	-	TRBJ1-5	TRBV20-1	many
CASTGQVDSPLHF	TGTGCCAGTACAGGACAGGTGGATTCACCCCTCCACTTT	TRBD1	TRBJ1-6	TRBV12-3/TRBV12-4	-
CASSPWGLEAGDSYEQYF	TGCGCCAGCAGTCCATGGGGGTTGGAGGCGGGGGACTCCTACGAGCAGTACTTC	TRBD2	TRBJ2-7	TRBV5-1	-
CATQQGHSGNTIYF	TGTGCCACGCAACAGGGACACTCTGGAAACACCATATATTTT	-	TRBJ1-3	TRBV10-3	few
CASSLSGITDTQYF	TGTGCCAGCAGCTTGAGCGGAATCACAGATACGCAGTATTTT	-	TRBJ2-3	TRBV7-9	few
CASSQIQGDGTGELFF	TGCGCCAGCAGCCAAATACAGGGAGACGGTACCGGGGAGCTGTTTTTT	-	TRBJ2-2	TRBV5-1	few
CASSQEETSGDYEQYF	TGTGCCAGCAGCCAAGAGGAAACTAGCGGGGACTACGAGCAGTACTTC	TRBD2	TRBJ2-7	TRBV4-2	-
CASSSTRVSGGASVHEQFF	TGTGCCAGCAGTTCCACTCGGGTCAGCGGGGGCGCGTCCGTTCATGAGCAGTTCTTC	TRBD2	TRBJ2-1	TRBV6-2/TRBV6-3	-
CASSFNHQPQHF	TGTGCCAGCAGCTTTAACCATCAGCCCCAGCATTTT	-	TRBJ1-5	TRBV7-2	-
CASSQEGAVGEQFF	TGCGCCAGCAGCCAAGAAGGCGCGGTCGGGGAGCAGTTCTTC	-	TRBJ2-1	TRBV4-3	few
CASSLSPGDYQPQHF	TGCGCCAGCAGCTTGTCTCCAGGGGACTATCAGCCCCAGCATTTT	-	TRBJ1-5	TRBV5-1	many